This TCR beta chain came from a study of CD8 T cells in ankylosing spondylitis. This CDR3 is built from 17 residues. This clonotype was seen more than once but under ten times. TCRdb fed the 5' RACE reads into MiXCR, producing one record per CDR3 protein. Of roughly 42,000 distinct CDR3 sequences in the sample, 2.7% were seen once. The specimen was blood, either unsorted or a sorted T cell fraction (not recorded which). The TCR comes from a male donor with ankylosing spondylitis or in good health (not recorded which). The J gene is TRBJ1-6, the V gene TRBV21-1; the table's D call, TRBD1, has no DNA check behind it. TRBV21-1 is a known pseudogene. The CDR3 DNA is TGTGCCAGCAGCAATCTTTGGGGACAGGGGGTGAGGTCACCCCTCCACTTT. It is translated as CASSNLWGQGVRSPLHF.